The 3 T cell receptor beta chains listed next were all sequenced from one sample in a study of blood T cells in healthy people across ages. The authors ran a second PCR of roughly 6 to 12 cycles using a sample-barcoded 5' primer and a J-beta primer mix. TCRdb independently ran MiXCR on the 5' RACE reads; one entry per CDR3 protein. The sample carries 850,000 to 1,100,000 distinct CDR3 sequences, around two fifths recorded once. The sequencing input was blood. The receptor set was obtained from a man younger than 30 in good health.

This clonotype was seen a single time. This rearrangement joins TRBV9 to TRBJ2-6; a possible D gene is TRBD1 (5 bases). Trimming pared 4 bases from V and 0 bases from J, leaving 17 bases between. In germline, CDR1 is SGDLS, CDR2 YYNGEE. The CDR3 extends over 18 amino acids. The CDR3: CASSKSRTMISGANVLTF. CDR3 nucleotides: TGTGCCAGCAGCAAGTCCCGGACAATGATCTCTGGGGCCAACGTCCTGACTTTC.

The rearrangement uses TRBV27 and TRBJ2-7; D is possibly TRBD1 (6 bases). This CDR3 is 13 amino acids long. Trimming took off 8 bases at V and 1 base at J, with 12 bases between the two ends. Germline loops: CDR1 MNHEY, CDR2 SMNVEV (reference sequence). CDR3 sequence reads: CASGPGASYEQYF. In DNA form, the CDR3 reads TGTGCCAGCGGGCCAGGGGCGTCCTACGAGCAGTACTTC.

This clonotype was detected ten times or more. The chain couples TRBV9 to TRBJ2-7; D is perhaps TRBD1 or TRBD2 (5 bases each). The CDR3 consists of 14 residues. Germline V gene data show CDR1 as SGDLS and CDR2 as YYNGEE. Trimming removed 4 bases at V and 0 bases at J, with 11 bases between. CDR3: CASSPTGTSYEQYF. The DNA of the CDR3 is TGTGCCAGCAGCCCCACGGGGACCTCCTACGAGCAGTACTTC. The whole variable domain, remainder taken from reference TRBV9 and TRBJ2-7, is DSGVTQTPKHLITATGQRVTLRCSPRSGDLSVYWYQQSLDQGLQFLIQYYNGEERAKGNILERFSAQQFPDLHSELNLSSLELGDSALYFCASSPTGTSYEQYFGPGTRLTVT.